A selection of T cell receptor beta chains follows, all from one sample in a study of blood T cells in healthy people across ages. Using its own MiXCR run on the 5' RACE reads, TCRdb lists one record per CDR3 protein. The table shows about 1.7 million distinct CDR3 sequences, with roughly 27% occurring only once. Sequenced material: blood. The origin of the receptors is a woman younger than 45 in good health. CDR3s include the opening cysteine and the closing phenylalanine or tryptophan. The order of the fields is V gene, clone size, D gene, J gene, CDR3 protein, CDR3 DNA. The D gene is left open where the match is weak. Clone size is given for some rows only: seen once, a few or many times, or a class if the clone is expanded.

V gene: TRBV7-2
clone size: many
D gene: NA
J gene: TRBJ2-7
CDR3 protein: CASSFLAREQYF
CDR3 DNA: TGTGCCAGCAGCTTTCTAGCGAGGGAGCAGTACTTC

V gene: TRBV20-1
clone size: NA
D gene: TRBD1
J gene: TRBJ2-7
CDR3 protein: CSARRVTGTGEQYF
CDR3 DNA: TGCAGTGCTAGAAGAGTGACAGGGACAGGCGAGCAGTACTTC

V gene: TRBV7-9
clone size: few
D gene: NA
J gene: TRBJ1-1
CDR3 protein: CASSLDSGNTEAFF
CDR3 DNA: TGTGCCAGCAGCTTAGATTCCGGGAACACTGAAGCTTTCTTT

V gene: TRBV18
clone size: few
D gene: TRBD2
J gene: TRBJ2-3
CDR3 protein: CAASGEERRADTQYF
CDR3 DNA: TGTGCCGCGAGCGGGGAGGAGCGTCGAGCAGATACGCAGTATTTT

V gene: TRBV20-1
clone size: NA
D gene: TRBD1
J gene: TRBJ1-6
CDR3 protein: CSAYPDRGFNSPLHF
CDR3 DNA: TGCAGTGCTTACCCGGACAGGGGGTTTAATTCACCCCTCCACTTT

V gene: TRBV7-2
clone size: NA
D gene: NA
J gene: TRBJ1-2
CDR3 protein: CASTPLEGSGYTF
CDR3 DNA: TGTGCCAGCACCCCATTGGAAGGTAGTGGCTACACCTTC

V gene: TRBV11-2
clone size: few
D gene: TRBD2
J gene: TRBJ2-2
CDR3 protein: CASSLWREGLTGELFF
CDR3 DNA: TGTGCCAGCAGCTTGTGGCGGGAGGGTCTGACCGGGGAGCTGTTTTTT

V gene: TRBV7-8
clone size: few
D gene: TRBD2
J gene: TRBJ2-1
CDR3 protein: CATSRGTSGPLYNEQFF
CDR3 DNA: TGTGCCACTAGTAGGGGGACTAGCGGGCCCCTGTACAATGAGCAGTTCTTC

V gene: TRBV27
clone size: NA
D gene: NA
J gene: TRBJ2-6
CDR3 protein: CASSFVWSGANVLTF
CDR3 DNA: TGTGCCAGCAGTTTCGTGTGGTCTGGGGCCAACGTCCTGACTTTC

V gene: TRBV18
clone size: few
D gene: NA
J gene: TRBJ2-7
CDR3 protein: CASSEYDEQYF
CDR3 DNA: TGTGCCAGCTCAGAATACGACGAGCAGTACTTC

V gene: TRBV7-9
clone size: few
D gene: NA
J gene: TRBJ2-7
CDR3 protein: CASSPTQGSEQYF
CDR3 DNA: TGTGCCAGCAGCCCGACGCAGGGCAGCGAGCAGTACTTC

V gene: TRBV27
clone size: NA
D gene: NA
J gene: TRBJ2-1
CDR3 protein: CASSFTGDYEQFF
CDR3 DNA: TGTGCCAGCAGTTTCACAGGGGACTACGAGCAGTTCTTC

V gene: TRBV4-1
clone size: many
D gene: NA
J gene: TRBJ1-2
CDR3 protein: CASSQEGGTYGYTF
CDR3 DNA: TGCGCCAGCAGCCAAGAAGGGGGGACCTATGGCTACACCTTC

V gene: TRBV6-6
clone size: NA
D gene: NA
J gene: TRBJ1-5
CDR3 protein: CASSSPGTEEGQPQHF
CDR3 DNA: TGTGCCAGCAGTTCCCCCGGGACGGAGGAAGGACAGCCCCAGCATTTT

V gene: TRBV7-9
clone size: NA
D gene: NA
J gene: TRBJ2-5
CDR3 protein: CASSLGIDIAGAETQYF
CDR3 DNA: TGTGCCAGCAGCTTAGGGATCGATATCGCGGGCGCGGAGACCCAGTACTTC

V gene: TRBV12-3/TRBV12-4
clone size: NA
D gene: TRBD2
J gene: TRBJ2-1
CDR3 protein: CASSPLPLAGLNEQFF
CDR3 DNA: TGTGCCAGCAGCCCCCTGCCCCTAGCGGGATTGAATGAGCAGTTCTTC

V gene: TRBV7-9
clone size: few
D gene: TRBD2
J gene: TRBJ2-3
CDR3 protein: CASSLVASGRFLYPDTQYF
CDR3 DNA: TGTGCCAGCAGCTTAGTGGCTAGCGGGAGATTTTTGTATCCAGATACGCAGTATTTT

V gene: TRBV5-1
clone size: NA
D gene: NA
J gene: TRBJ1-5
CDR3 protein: CASRPGGGEYSNRPQHF
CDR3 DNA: TGCGCCAGCAGACCCGGGGGAGGGGAGTATAGCAATCGGCCCCAGCATTTT

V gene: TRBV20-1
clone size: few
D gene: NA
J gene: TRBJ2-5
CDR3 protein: CSAPPSWGLETQYF
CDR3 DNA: TGCAGTGCCCCCCCAAGTTGGGGTTTAGAGACCCAGTACTTC

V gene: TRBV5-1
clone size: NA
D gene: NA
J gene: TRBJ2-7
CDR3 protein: CASSVTGNPNNEQYF
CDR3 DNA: TGCGCCAGCAGCGTAACCGGGAACCCCAACAATGAGCAGTACTTC

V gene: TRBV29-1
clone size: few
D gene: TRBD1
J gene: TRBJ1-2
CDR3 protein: CSIGQGNYGYTF
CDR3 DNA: TGCAGCATAGGACAGGGCAACTATGGCTACACCTTC

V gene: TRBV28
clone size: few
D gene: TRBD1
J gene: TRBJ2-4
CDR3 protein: CASAKDRAIAKNIQYF
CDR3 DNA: TGTGCCAGCGCAAAGGACAGGGCCATTGCCAAAAACATTCAGTACTTC

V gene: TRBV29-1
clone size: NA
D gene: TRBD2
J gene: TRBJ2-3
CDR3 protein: CSVSSTSVSDTQYF
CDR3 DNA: TGCAGCGTTTCCTCGACTAGCGTTTCAGATACGCAGTATTTT